These 20 T cell receptor beta chains were all obtained from the same sample, sequenced in a study of a mutant IDH1 vaccine in newly diagnosed glioma. The table came from immunoSEQ multiplex PCR; TCRdb's copy has only in-frame clones and leaves some out. The sample carries some 29,000 clones, around 79% recorded once. Their target antigens are unknown. Time point defined: week 35, safety follow-up. Doses of 300 ug of mutant IDH1 20-mer peptide were given with topical imiquimod. This specimen consisted of PBMCs, obtained from a glioma patient whose treatment included an IDH1 peptide vaccine. All receptors derive from a woman aged 25 to 39 with glioma. Some clones in this sample may be carry-over from other donors' samples.

This chain connects TRBV2 to TRBJ2-1, with D perhaps TRBD1 (6 bases). Germline loops: CDR1 SNHLY, CDR2 FYNNEI. Trimming pared 2 bases from V and 3 bases from J, leaving 8 bases between. The CDR3 spans 14 residues. The CDR3 region has the DNA TGTGCCAGCAGTGAAAGGGGGATCTACAATGAGCAGTTCTTC. Its protein product is CASSERGIYNEQFF.

This rearrangement joins TRBV19 to TRBJ1-3; D unclear. Trimming cost V 9 bases and J 0 bases, with 12 bases left between them. Looked up from germline, CDR1 is LNHDA and CDR2 is SQIVND (reference sequence). The length of the CDR3 is 14 residues. Written as DNA, the CDR3 is TGTGCCAGCACCACGGGGTTCTCTGGAAACACCATATATTTT. It encodes CASTTGFSGNTIYF.

The gene calls are TRBV10-1 and TRBJ2-7; no firm D call. The germline gives CDR1 WNHNN, CDR2 SYGVQD (reference sequence). The CDR3 has 13 amino acids. V lost 0 bases to trimming and J lost 3 bases, with 6 bases between them. The DNA for the CDR3 is TGCGCCAGCAGTGAGTCGTCAGGCTACGAGCAGTACTTC. Amino acid sequence: CASSESSGYEQYF.

This chain links TRBV30 with TRBJ2-5, with 7 bases matching TRBD2. V dropped 0 bases and J dropped 5; count of bases not matched to a gene: 6. The CDR3 sequence is 14 residues long. In germline, CDR1 is GTSNPN, CDR2 SVGIG (reference sequence). The CDR3 protein is CAWSVWRELETQYF. The DNA for the CDR3 is TGTGCCTGGAGTGTATGGCGGGAGTTGGAGACCCAGTACTTC.

This chain links TRBV4-1 with TRBJ2-1; the match to TRBD2 covers 12 bases. CDR3 size: 17 residues. CDR1 and CDR2 (germline): MGHRA, YSYEKL. Losses at the gene ends were 1 base for V and 8 bases for J; bases not matched to a gene: 9. CDR3 coding DNA: TGCGCCAGCAGCCAAGGACTAGCGGGAGTAAATCGCGATGAGCAGTTCTTC. It is translated as CASSQGLAGVNRDEQFF.

The CDR3 loop is CASSFRGSTGELFF. DNA for the CDR3: TGTGCCAGCAGTTTCAGGGGGAGTACCGGGGAGCTGTTTTTT. The chain employs TRBV27 and TRBJ2-2; 7 positions match TRBD1. The germline V gene has CDR1 MNHEY and CDR2 SMNVEV (reference sequence). The V gene end was trimmed by 3 bases and the J gene end by 5 bases; junction bases not matched to a gene: 3. The length of the CDR3 is 14 residues.

This clone occurred once. The rearrangement links TRBV5-4 to TRBJ2-2, with a possible D match to TRBD2 (6 bases). The V gene's germline CDR1 is SGHNT and CDR2 YYREEE (reference sequence). Trimming cost V 0 bases and J 5 bases, with 11 bases left between them. The CDR3 contains 15 residues. This chain's CDR3 is CASSLGAGRTGELFF. Here the CDR3 DNA reads TGTGCCAGCAGCTTGGGGGCAGGGAGGACCGGGGAGCTGTTTTTT.

Only a few counts were recorded for this clone. The gene calls are TRBV2 and TRBJ2-2; 10 positions agree with TRBD1. The CDR3 is made up of 15 amino acids. CDR1 and CDR2 (germline): SNHLY, FYNNEI. V shed 6 bases and J 6 bases; nucleotides not matched to a gene: 7. The CDR3 DNA sequence: TGTGCCAGCAGCGTCCGGGGGACAGGGGCCGGGGAGCTGTTTTTT. Its translation is CASSVRGTGAGELFF.

This chain connects TRBV6-1 to TRBJ2-7, with 7 bases fitting TRBD1. Trimming took 2 bases from V and 2 from J; bases not matched to a gene: 6. CDR3 size: 15 residues. The germline V gene encodes CDR1 MNHNS and CDR2 SASEGT. DNA for the CDR3: TGTGCCAGCAGTGAAACGAGGGGGCCGACCTACGAGCAGTACTTC. Amino acid sequence: CASSETRGPTYEQYF.

The chain joins TRBV5-4 to TRBJ1-1, with 7 bases identical to TRBD1. Looked up from germline, CDR1 is SGHNT and CDR2 is YYREEE (reference sequence). J lost 2 bases, V lost 4 bases, and 5 bases had no gene match. The CDR3 extends over 14 amino acids. The CDR3 loop reads CASSAQGGNTEAFF. The CDR3 region has the DNA TGTGCCAGCAGCGCCCAGGGGGGAAACACTGAAGCTTTCTTT.

A note on this clone: Relative to the germline gene, one junction end is altered; a read error may explain this. The CDR3 loop is CASSVGDRADMGDF. The CDR3 DNA follows: TGTGCCAGCAGTGTTGGGGACAGGGCCGACATGGGGGACTTC. The chain has TRBV9 and TRBJ2-7, with 9 bases fitting TRBD1. The CDR3 contains 14 residues. Looked up from germline, CDR1 is SGDLS and CDR2 is YYNGEE.

The chain carries TRBV5-1 and TRBJ1-2; TRBD1 might be the D (5 bases). V was clipped by 0 bases and J by 2 bases, with 14 bases between them. CDR1 and CDR2 from the germline V gene are SGHRS and YFSETQ. This CDR3 contains 16 residues. The CDR3 sequence: CASSLVPGGGNYGYTF. The DNA for the CDR3 is TGCGCCAGCAGCTTGGTTCCTGGGGGGGGGAACTATGGCTACACCTTC.

V usage is TRBV19 and J usage is TRBJ2-6; TRBD1 might be the D (5 bases). Germline values: CDR1 LNHDA, CDR2 SQIVND (reference sequence). Trimming pared 4 bases from V and 2 bases from J, leaving 9 bases between. The CDR3 extends over 15 amino acids. The CDR3 loop is CASSTRVTGANVLTF. The DNA for the CDR3 is TGTGCCAGTAGTACCAGGGTAACTGGGGCCAACGTCCTGACTTTC.

Written as DNA, the CDR3 is TGCAGCGCGCTAAGGGGGCGGGGGACAGATACGCAGTATTTT. Translating it yields CSALRGRGTDTQYF. V is TRBV29-1 and J is TRBJ2-3, with D perhaps TRBD1 or TRBD2 (7 bases each). This CDR3 contains 14 residues. The V end lost 7 bases, the J end lost 3 bases, and 17 bases lay between the germline ends. Germline V lookup: CDR1 SQVTM, CDR2 ANQGSEA.

The rearrangement joins TRBV21-1 to TRBJ1-1. TRBV21-1 is designated a pseudogene. CDR3 length equals 14 residues. Here the CDR3 reads CASSKGSENTEAFF. The CDR3 DNA sequence: TGTGCCAGCAGCAAAGGTTCGGAAAACACTGAAGCTTTCTTT.

The chain is built from TRBV5-6 and TRBJ1-1; TRBD1 aligns across 11 bases. The V gene end was trimmed by 7 bases and the J gene end by 0 bases; junction bases not matched to a gene: 8. From germline, CDR1 is SGHDT and CDR2 YYEEEE. This CDR3 comprises 16 residues. CDR3 region: CASRGTGGTLNTEAFF. CDR3 in DNA: TGTGCCAGCCGAGGGACAGGGGGGACCTTGAACACTGAAGCTTTCTTT. Supplemented by reference TRBV5-6 and TRBJ1-1, the full variable domain reads DAGVTQSPTHLIKTRGQQVTLRCSPKSGHDTVSWYQQALGQGPQFIFQYYEEEERQRGNFPDRFSGHQFPNYSSELNVNALLLGDSALYLCASRGTGGTLNTEAFFGQGTRLTVV.

The rearrangement uses TRBV19 and TRBJ1-2, with 7 nucleotides matching TRBD1. The CDR3 length is 16 residues. The V gene end was trimmed by 6 bases and the J gene end by 0 bases; junction bases not matched to a gene: 10. The germline V gene encodes CDR1 LNHDA and CDR2 SQIVND (reference sequence). CDR3 DNA sequence: TGTGCCAGTAGCCGAGACAGGGAGGGATCTAACTATGGCTACACCTTC. This encodes CASSRDREGSNYGYTF.

V gene TRBV10-1 combines with J gene TRBJ2-7; 10 nucleotides line up with TRBD1. After removal of 10 bases from V and 5 bases from J, the junction contained 8 bases not matched to a gene. The V gene's germline CDR1 is WNHNN and CDR2 SYGVQD (reference sequence). The CDR3 has 13 amino acids. The CDR3 nucleotides are TGCGCCACCCTCGGACAGGGGGTCGACGAGCAGTACTTC. Translated, it gives CATLGQGVDEQYF.

The V call is TRBV6-1, the J call TRBJ1-3; D might be TRBD1 (6 bases). Trimming cost V 3 bases and J 4 bases, with 13 bases left between them. Germline V gene sequence: CDR1 MNHNS, CDR2 SASEGT. CDR3 size: 15 residues. The CDR3 nucleotides are TGTGCCAGCAGTGAGGGACCAACAGGGGGAAACACCATATATTTT. Its translation: CASSEGPTGGNTIYF.

This rearrangement joins TRBV19 to TRBJ1-1; no clear D gene. V shed 3 bases and J shed 4 bases, with 9 bases lying between them. In germline, CDR1 is LNHDA, CDR2 SQIVND (reference sequence). The CDR3 is 13 residues long. The CDR3 loop reads CASSIKFSTEAFF. CDR3 nucleotides: TGTGCCAGTAGTATTAAGTTTAGCACTGAAGCTTTCTTT.